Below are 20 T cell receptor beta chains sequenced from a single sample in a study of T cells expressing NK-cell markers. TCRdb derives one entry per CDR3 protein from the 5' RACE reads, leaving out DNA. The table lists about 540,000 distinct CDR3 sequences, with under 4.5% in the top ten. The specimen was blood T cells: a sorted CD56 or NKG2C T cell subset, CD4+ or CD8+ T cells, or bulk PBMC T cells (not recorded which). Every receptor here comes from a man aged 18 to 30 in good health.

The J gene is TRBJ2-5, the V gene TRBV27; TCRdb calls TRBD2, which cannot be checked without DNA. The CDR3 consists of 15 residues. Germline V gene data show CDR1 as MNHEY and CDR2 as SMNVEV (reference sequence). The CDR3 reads CASSSWELKRGTQYF.

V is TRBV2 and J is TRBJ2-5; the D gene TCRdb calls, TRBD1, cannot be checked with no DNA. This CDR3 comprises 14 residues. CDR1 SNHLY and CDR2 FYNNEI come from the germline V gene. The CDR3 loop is CASSEYYRGETQYF. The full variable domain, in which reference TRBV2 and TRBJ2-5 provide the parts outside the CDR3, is EPEVTQTPSHQVTQMGQEVILRCVPISNHLYFYWYRQILGQKVEFLVSFYNNEISEKSEIFDDQFSVERPDGSNFTLKIRSTKLEDSAMYFCASSEYYRGETQYFGPGTRLLVL.

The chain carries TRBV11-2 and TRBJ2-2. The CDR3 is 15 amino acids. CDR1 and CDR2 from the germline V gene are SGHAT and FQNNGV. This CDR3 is CASSLVPHPNGELFF.

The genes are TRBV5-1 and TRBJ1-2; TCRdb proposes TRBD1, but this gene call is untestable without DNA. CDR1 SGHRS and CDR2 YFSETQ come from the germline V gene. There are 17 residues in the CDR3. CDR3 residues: CASSQANSGQGAFGYTF.

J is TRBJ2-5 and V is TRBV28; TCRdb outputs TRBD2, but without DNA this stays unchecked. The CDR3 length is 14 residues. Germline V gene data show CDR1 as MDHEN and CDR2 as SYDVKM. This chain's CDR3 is CASSRPSGKETQYF.

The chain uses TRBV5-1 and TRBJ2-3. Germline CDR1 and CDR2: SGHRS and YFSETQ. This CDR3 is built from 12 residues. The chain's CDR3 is CASSLRADTQYF.

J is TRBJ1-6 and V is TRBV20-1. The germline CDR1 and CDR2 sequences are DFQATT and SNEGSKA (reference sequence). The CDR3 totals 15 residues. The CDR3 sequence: CSARGRSSYNSPLHF.

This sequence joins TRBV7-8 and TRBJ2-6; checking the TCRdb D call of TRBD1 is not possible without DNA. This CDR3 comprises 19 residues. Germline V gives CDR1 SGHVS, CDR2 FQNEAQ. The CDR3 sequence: CASSLEAGTQLARANVLTF. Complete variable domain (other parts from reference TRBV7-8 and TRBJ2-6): GAGVSQSPRYKVAKRGQDVALRCDPISGHVSLFWYQQALGQGPEFLTYFQNEAQLDKSGLPSDRFFAERPEGSVSTLKIQRTQQEDSAVYLCASSLEAGTQLARANVLTFGAGSRLTVL.

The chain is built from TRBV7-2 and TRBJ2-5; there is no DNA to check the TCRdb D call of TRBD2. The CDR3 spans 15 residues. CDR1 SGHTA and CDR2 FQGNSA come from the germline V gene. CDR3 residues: CASSLVRGGQETQYF.

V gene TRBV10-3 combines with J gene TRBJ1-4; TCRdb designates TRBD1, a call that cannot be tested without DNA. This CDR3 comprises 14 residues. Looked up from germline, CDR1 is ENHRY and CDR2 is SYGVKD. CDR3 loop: CAISETGPGEKLFF.

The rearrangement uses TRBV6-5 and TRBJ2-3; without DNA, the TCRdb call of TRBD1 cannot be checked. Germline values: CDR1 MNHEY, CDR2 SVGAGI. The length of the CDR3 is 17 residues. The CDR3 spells CASSPIRAGQGSDTQYF.

CDR3 loop: CASSRDIHYEQYF. This chain links TRBV9 with TRBJ2-7; TCRdb reports TRBD1, a call that lacks DNA to check it against. There are 13 residues in the CDR3. Germline V CDR1 and CDR2: SGDLS, YYNGEE.

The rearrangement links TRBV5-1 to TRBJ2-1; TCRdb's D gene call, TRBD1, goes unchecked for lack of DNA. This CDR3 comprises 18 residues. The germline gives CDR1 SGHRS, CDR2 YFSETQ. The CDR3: CASSLGARGAGYYNEQFF. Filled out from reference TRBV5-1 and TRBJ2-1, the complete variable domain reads KAGVTQTPRYLIKTRGQQVTLSCSPISGHRSVSWYQQTPGQGLQFLFEYFSETQRNKGNFPGRFSGRQFSNSRSEMNVSTLELGDSALYLCASSLGARGAGYYNEQFFGPGTRLTVL.

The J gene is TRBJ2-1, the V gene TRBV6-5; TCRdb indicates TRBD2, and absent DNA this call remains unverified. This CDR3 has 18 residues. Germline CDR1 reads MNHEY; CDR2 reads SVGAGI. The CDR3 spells CASSYQGLAGVWGNEQFF.

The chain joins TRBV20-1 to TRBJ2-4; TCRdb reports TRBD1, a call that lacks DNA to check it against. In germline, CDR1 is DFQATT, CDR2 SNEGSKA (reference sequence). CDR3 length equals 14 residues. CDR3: CSAFDRVAKNIQYF.

CDR3 protein: CSADYVGSGRDSYNEQFF. The chain couples TRBV29-1 to TRBJ2-1; TCRdb selects TRBD2, and the lack of DNA leaves this call unchecked. The V gene's germline CDR1 is SQVTM and CDR2 ANQGSEA. The CDR3 extends over 18 amino acids.

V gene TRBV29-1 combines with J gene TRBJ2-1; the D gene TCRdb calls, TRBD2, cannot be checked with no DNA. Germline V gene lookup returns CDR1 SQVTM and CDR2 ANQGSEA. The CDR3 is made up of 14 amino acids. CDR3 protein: CSAEGLAGVNEQFF.

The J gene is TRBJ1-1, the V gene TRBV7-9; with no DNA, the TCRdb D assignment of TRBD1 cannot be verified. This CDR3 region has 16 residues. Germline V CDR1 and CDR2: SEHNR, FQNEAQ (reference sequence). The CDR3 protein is CASSSPPGQMNTEAFF.

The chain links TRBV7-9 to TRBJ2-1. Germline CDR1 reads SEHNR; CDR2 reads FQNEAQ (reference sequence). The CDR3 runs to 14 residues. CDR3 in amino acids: CASSLAKTLNEQFF.

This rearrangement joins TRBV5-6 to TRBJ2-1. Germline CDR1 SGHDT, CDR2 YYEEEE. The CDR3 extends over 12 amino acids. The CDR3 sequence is CASSRTNNEQFF.